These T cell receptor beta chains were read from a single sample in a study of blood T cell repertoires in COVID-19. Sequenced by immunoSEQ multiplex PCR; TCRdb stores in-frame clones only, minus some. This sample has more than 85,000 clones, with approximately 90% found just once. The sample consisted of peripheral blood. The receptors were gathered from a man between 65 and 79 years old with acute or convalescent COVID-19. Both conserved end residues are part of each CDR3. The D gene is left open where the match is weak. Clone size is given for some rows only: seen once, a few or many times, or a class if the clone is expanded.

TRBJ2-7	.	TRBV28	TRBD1	CASSFLLGGGEQYF	TGTGCCAGCAGTTTTCTCCTAGGGGGCGGGGAGCAGTACTTC
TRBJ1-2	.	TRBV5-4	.	CASSLAGAGTNYGYTF	TGTGCCAGCAGCTTGGCCGGAGCAGGGACTAACTATGGCTACACCTTC
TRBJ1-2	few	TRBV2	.	CASSAILESSYGYTF	TGTGCCAGCAGTGCAATTTTAGAGTCCTCCTATGGCTACACCTTC
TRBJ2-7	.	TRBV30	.	CAWSAIWNRVAYEQYF	TGTGCCTGGAGTGCTATTTGGAACAGGGTCGCCTACGAGCAGTACTTC
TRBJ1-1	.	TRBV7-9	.	CASSSGGWNTEAFF	TGTGCCAGCAGCTCCGGGGGGTGGAACACTGAAGCTTTCTTT
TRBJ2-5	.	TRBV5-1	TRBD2	CASSLMTSGASGETQYF	TGCGCCAGCAGCTTAATGACTAGCGGGGCCTCGGGGGAGACCCAGTACTTC
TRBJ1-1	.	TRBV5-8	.	CASSLVTGILDTEAFF	TGTGCCAGCAGCTTGGTCACAGGGATCTTGGACACTGAAGCTTTCTTT
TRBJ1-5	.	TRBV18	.	CASSPAPQGNQPQHF	TGTGCCAGCTCACCAGCTCCGCAGGGCAATCAGCCCCAGCATTTT
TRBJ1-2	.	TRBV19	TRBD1	CASRSTGAAFYGYTF	TGTGCCAGTAGGTCGACAGGGGCGGCCTTCTATGGCTACACCTTC
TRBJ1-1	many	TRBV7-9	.	CASTLREPEAFF	TGTGCCAGCACCCTACGGGAACCTGAAGCTTTCTTT
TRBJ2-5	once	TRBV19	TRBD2	CASSILAGGQETQYF	TGTGCCAGTAGTATATTGGCGGGAGGCCAAGAGACCCAGTACTTC
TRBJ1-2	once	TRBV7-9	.	CASSSGHPADYTF	TGTGCCAGCAGCTCGGGACACCCTGCGGACTACACCTTC
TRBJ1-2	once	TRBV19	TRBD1	CASTTGGNYGYTF	TGTGCCAGCACTACAGGGGGGAACTATGGCTACACCTTC
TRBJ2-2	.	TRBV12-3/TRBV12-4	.	CASSLGGIGELFF	TGTGCCAGCAGTTTGGGAGGTATCGGGGAGCTGTTTTTT
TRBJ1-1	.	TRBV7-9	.	CASSHRSDEAFF	TGTGCCAGCAGCCACAGATCCGATGAAGCTTTCTTT
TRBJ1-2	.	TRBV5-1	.	CASSKGDYGYTF	TGCGCCAGCAGTAAGGGGGACTATGGCTACACCTTC
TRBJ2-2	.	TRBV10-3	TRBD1	CAISEVAGGSSGELFF	TGTGCCATCAGTGAGGTGGCAGGGGGCTCAAGCGGGGAGCTGTTTTTT
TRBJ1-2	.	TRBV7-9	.	CASSLVGPPDGYTF	TGTGCCAGCAGCTTAGTGGGGCCCCCGGATGGCTACACCTTC
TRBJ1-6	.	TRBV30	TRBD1	CAWSRLTGTNSPLHF	TGTGCCTGGAGCCGGCTGACAGGGACGAATTCACCCCTCCACTTT
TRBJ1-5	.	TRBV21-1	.	CASSCLDSPNQPQHF	TGTGCCAGCAGCTGCCTGGACAGCCCGAATCAGCCCCAGCATTTT
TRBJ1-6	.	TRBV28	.	CASRRSSYNSPLHF	TGTGCCAGCAGAAGGAGCTCCTATAATTCACCCCTCCACTTT
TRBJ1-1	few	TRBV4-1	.	CASSHDLQNTEAFF	TGCGCCAGCAGCCATGACTTGCAAAACACTGAAGCTTTCTTT
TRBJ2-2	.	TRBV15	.	CATSPRRTGELFF	TGTGCCACCAGCCCAAGGAGGACCGGGGAGCTGTTTTTT
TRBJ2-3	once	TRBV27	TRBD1	CASSLSTGAQYF	TGTGCCAGCAGTTTATCGACAGGGGCGCAGTATTTT
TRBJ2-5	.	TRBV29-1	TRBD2	CSVDGPSGGPETQYF	TGCAGCGTTGATGGTCCTAGCGGGGGGCCTGAGACCCAGTACTTC
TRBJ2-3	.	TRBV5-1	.	CASGQDSPTQYF	TGCGCCAGCGGCCAAGACAGCCCTACGCAGTATTTT
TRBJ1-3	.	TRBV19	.	CASSADRSGNTIYF	TGTGCCAGTAGTGCTGACAGGTCTGGAAACACCATATATTTT
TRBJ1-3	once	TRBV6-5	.	CASRGRSLSGNTIYF	TGTGCCAGCAGGGGGCGGTCTCTCTCTGGAAACACCATATATTTT
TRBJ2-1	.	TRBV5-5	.	CASSLYFLGGEQFF	TGTGCCAGCAGCTTGTATTTCCTAGGTGGCGAGCAGTTCTTC
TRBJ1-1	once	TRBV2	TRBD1	CASRYGTGDTEAFF	TGTGCCAGCAGGTACGGGACAGGGGACACTGAAGCTTTCTTT
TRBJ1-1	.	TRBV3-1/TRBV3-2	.	CASSQVTGHPKADF	TGTGCCAGCAGCCAAGTTACGGGACACCCCAAGGCCGACTTT
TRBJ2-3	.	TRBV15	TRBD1	CATSRGGTGPSDTQYF	TGTGCCACCAGCAGAGGGGGGACAGGGCCGTCAGATACGCAGTATTTT
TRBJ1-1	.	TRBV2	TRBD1	CASSLGQDTEAFF	TGTGCCAGCAGTTTGGGACAGGACACTGAAGCTTTCTTT
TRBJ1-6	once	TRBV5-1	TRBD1	CASSPGQGSSYNSPLHF	TGCGCCAGCAGCCCAGGACAGGGGAGCTCCTATAATTCACCCCTCCACTTT
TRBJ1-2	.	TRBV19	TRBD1	CASNPQGAGGYTF	TGTGCCAGTAACCCGCAGGGGGCCGGTGGCTACACCTTC
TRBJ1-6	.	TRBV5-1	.	CASSSAGQGYNSPLHF	TGCGCCAGCAGCTCCGCGGGGCAGGGTTATAATTCACCCCTCCACTTT
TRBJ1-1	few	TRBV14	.	CASSQARGDTEAFF	TGTGCCAGCAGCCAAGCAAGGGGTGACACTGAAGCTTTCTTT
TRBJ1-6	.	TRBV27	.	CASSPEPKLSSSPLHF	TGTGCCAGCAGCCCCGAACCGAAGCTCTCGAGTTCACCCCTCCACTTT
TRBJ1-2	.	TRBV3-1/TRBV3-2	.	CASSQGTETNYGYTF	TGTGCCAGCAGCCAAGGGACAGAGACTAACTATGGCTACACCTTC
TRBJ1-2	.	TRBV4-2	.	CASSQDLDLADNGYTF	TGTGCCAGCAGCCAAGATCTAGATTTGGCAGATAATGGCTACACCTTC
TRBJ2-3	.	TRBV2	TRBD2	CASSEGPSGPHTTDTQYF	TGTGCCAGCAGTGAAGGCCCTAGCGGGCCCCATACCACAGATACGCAGTATTTT
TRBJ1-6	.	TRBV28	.	CASSPIDITNSPLHF	TGTGCCAGCAGTCCTATAGACATTACGAATTCACCCCTCCACTTT
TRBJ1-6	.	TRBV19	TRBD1	CASRDSRSSPLHF	TGTGCCAGCAGGGACAGCCGATCTTCACCCCTCCACTTT
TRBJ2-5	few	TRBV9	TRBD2	CASSLTSEGQETQYF	TGTGCCAGCAGCTTGACTAGCGAGGGGCAAGAGACCCAGTACTTC
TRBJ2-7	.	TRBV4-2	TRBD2	CASSQDSSGDSEQYF	TGTGCCAGCAGCCAAGATAGTAGCGGGGATAGCGAGCAGTACTTC
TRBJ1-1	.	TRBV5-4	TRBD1	CASSSIGQGVTEAFF	TGTGCCAGCAGCTCAATCGGACAGGGGGTGACTGAAGCTTTCTTT
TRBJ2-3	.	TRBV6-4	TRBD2	CASSEEAGGSSTDTQYF	TGTGCCAGCAGTGAAGAAGCGGGGGGGAGTAGCACAGATACGCAGTATTTT
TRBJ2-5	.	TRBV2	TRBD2	CASSVGRGKETQYF	TGTGCCAGCAGTGTTGGGCGGGGGAAGGAGACCCAGTACTTC
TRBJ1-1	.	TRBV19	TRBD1	CASSIEQGRAFF	TGTGCCAGTAGTATAGAACAGGGGAGAGCTTTCTTT
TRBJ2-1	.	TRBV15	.	CATSRSDARLGDEQFF	TGTGCCACCAGCAGATCTGATGCCAGGCTGGGCGATGAGCAGTTCTTC
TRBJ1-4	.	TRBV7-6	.	CASSLAGGQLTNEKLFF	TGTGCCAGCAGCTTAGCAGGAGGGCAACTCACTAATGAAAAACTGTTTTTT
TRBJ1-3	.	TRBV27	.	CASSVDRGNTIYF	TGTGCCAGCAGTGTAGATCGTGGAAACACCATATATTTT